Below, one TCR beta chain is given with its context. Its specificity is not known. 13 Jbeta primers and 60 Vbeta primers were used for the PCR. In the source study's methods: Tens of millions of unique TCR beta chains, roughly 11 million shared, were counted in a later analysis. This table comes from immunoSEQ multiplex PCR, and its TCRdb copy is limited to in-frame clones, with some not included. V and J calls and clone size are given by that table; D and trimming were obtained from the DNA. The sample yields some 190,000 clones, 85% seen once. Donors sampled were nominally healthy, though unrecorded immune exposures were likely. This entry is derived from a study of cytomegalovirus exposure and HLA in healthy donors. Study outcomes and limitations: Usually a TCR sequence was rare, but some public TCRs were found in many donors. Cytomegalovirus association was listed for 164 TCR beta chains.

The CDR3 contains 16 residues. The J segment lost 1 base and the V segment lost 4 bases, leaving 8 bases of the junction unmatched. Germline CDR1 reads SGDLS; CDR2 reads YYNGEE. The chain carries TRBV9 and TRBJ1-2, with TRBD1 matching 9 bases. The sequence derives from a boy aged 2 to 10 in good health and CMV-seronegative. Sample: PBMCs. CDR3 sequence: CASSSAAGQGNYGYTF. For the CDR3, the DNA is TGTGCCAGCAGCTCAGCGGCGGGACAGGGTAACTATGGCTACACCTTC.